A selection of T cell receptor beta chains follows, all from one sample in a study of CD8 T cells in Susac syndrome. A single record per CDR3 protein comes from TCRdb applying MiXCR to the immunoSEQ multiplex PCR reads. The table lists some 130,000 distinct CDR3 sequences, 95% of them singletons. Sequencing input: CD8+ T cells from PBMCs. These receptors all stem from a human donor with Susac syndrome. CDR3s include the opening cysteine and the closing phenylalanine or tryptophan.

J gene	V gene	CDR3 protein
TRBJ1-2	TRBV19	CASKGVGPGYTF
TRBJ1-1	TRBV13	CASSEDRNTEAFF
TRBJ2-5	TRBV9	CASSVTSSPGETQYF
TRBJ1-2	TRBV14	CASSQVAGAYGYTF
TRBJ2-1	TRBV9	CASSPPGGGSRNEQFF
TRBJ2-7	TRBV20-1	CSARSREGYEQYF
TRBJ1-5	TRBV13	CASSLYGGTSNQPQHF
TRBJ2-1	TRBV29-1	CSVFGGEGEQFF
TRBJ1-5	TRBV19	CASSMGDQPQHF
TRBJ2-1	TRBV5-4	CASSWGGDEQFF
TRBJ1-1	TRBV24-1	CATVDGDSTEAFF
TRBJ1-5	TRBV27	CASSLWGNQPQHF
TRBJ1-1	TRBV12-3/TRBV12-4	CASSWTHSNTEAFF
TRBJ2-1	TRBV24-1	CATSDPLAGAGNEQFF
TRBJ1-4	TRBV4-1	CASSRRAGGVEKLFF
TRBJ2-3	TRBV6-5	CASTLTGGTDTQYF
TRBJ2-1	TRBV3-1	CASSQALAGGLNEQFF
TRBJ2-2	TRBV27	CASSFGRASGELFF
TRBJ2-5	TRBV9	CASSVSQYQETQYF
TRBJ2-1	TRBV20-1	CSARDTLASYNEQFF
TRBJ2-7	TRBV5-6	CASSLSRDRVTYEQYF
TRBJ2-1	TRBV27	CATQPGARYNEQFF
TRBJ2-5	TRBV27	CASRGPQETQYF
TRBJ2-7	TRBV7-3	CASRDPGQGLSGEQYF
TRBJ2-3	TRBV20-1	CSARDPGLAGDPSTDTQYF
TRBJ1-1	TRBV9	CASSLGGAGLGTEAFF
TRBJ1-4	TRBV13	CASSLGQGNEKLFF
TRBJ2-2	TRBV4-1	CATSYAPMVAVNTGELFF
TRBJ2-1	TRBV7-2	CASSLSPDNEQFF
TRBJ1-1	TRBV19	CATWVDTEAFF
TRBJ2-3	TRBV5-1	CASRRELFATDTQYF
TRBJ2-5	TRBV19	CASSQREVQETQYF
TRBJ1-1	TRBV9	CASSDGVEMNTEAFF
TRBJ2-6	TRBV9	CASSVRREARDAGANVLTF
TRBJ1-2	TRBV19	CASSIGMGDNYGYTF
TRBJ2-1	TRBV20-1	CSAITSRTSEQFF